These 21 T cell receptor beta chains originate from one sample sequenced in a study of CD8+CD57+ T cells in acquired aplastic anemia. Profiling of TCR beta VDJ combinations and CDR3 sequences used genomic DNA as template. MiXCR, run by TCRdb on the reads, gives a single entry per CDR3 protein. This table has roughly 420,000 distinct CDR3 sequences, 65% to 80% appearing once. The sequenced sample was sorted CD4+, CD8+, or CD8+CD57+ T cells (not recorded which) from PBMCs. The receptors here all came from a human donor in good health, serving as a control.

To note about this clonotype: At one boundary the junction diverges from the germline segment, which might be a read error. The chain uses TRBV7-8 and TRBJ2-7; TRBD2 might be the D (5 bases). Germline lookup yields CDR1 SGHVS and CDR2 FQNEAQ. The CDR3 runs to 14 residues. CDR3 sequence: CASSDGAEGYELYF. The CDR3, as DNA: TGCGCCAGCAGTGATGGTGCAGAGGGCTACGAGTTGTACTTC.

The V and J genes are TRBV9 and TRBJ1-3; D is possibly TRBD1 (6 bases). Germline-derived CDR1 and CDR2 are SGDLS and YYNGEE. The V gene lost 5 bases and the J gene lost 9 bases, with 18 bases spanning the gap. The CDR3 has 14 amino acids. The CDR3, as DNA: TGTGCCAGCAGGGCCGAGACAGGTGCTGCCACCATATATTTT. Protein product: CASRAETGAATIYF.

In its sample, this clonotype was seen many times. This chain uses TRBV5-1 with TRBJ2-1; D perhaps matches TRBD1 (6 bases). This CDR3 region has 17 residues. CDR1 SGHRS and CDR2 YFSETQ come from the germline V gene. The ends were cut back, 0 bases at V and 6 bases at J, with 19 bases in the middle. DNA for the CDR3: TGCGCCAGCAGCTTGGTAGGGGGTCTAGCAAGCCGCAATGAGCAGTTCTTC. This translates into CASSLVGGLASRNEQFF.

Concerning this clonotype: At one end, the junction sequence differs from germline, possibly due to a read error. The CDR3 loop is CASSRQDRLNF. The DNA for the CDR3 is TGTGCCAGCAGCCGCCAGGACAGGCTGAACTTC. The chain is built from TRBV9 and TRBJ2-5, with 7 bases lining up with TRBD1. CDR1 and CDR2 (germline): SGDLS, YYNGEE. The CDR3 contains 11 residues.

The chain links TRBV10-3 to TRBJ1-2; 7 bases are a match to TRBD1. CDR3 length equals 13 residues. Looked up from germline, CDR1 is ENHRY and CDR2 is SYGVKD. The CDR3 nucleotides are TGTGCTATGGGCCAGGGGGGGTTCTATGGCTACACCTTC. This sequence encodes CAMGQGGFYGYTF.

The chain couples TRBV7-2 to TRBJ1-4; tentatively, D is TRBD1 (6 bases). The germline CDR1 and CDR2 sequences are SGHTA and FQGNSA. This CDR3 is 15 amino acids long. Trimming removed 3 bases from V and 17 bases from J, with 25 bases in between. The CDR3 region has the DNA TGTGCCAGCAGCTTCGGGGGCGGCGACGAGCAGTACTTCTTTTTT. Its translation: CASSFGGGDEQYFFF.

Concerning this clonotype itself: The conserved phenylalanine or tryptophan is not found at the CDR3 terminus, so this likely reflects a read error. Because the CDR3's place on the DNA is in doubt, the DNA is left out and the CDR3 is given as listed by TCRdb. The chain couples TRBV7-6 to TRBJ1-5. The CDR3 contains 12 residues when both ends are counted. Germline loops: CDR1 SGHVS, CDR2 FNYEAQ. CDR3: CASSRAGQPNTL.

The CDR3 DNA reads TGTGCCAGCAGCTCTTCCGTACTAGCGGGGGGGAGTGGGGAGACCCAGTACTTC. Its protein product is CASSSSVLAGGSGETQYF. The V call is TRBV7-9, the J call TRBJ2-5, with 13 bases identical to TRBD2. This CDR3 has 18 residues. After removal of 4 bases from V and 5 bases from J, the junction contained 13 bases not matched to a gene. Germline assignment: CDR1 SEHNR and CDR2 FQNEAQ (reference sequence).

Details on this clonotype: One base away lies a much larger clone, so this may be a sequencing read error. The V and J genes are TRBV30 and TRBJ2-1; the D is unclear. Trimming removed 2 bases from V and 5 bases from J, with 4 bases in between. The CDR3 contains 11 residues. Germline V CDR1 and CDR2: GTSNPN, SVGIG (reference sequence). The CDR3, as DNA: TGTGCCTGGAGTCGGGACAATGAGCAGTTCTTC. Its translation is CAWSRDNEQFF.

This clonotype was recorded at least ten times. This chain connects TRBV5-5 to TRBJ1-4; weak D call: TRBD1 (5 bases). The germline gives CDR1 SGHKS, CDR2 YYEKEE (reference sequence). Deletions cut 0 bases from V and 6 bases from J, with 15 bases between. The length of the CDR3 is 16 residues. CDR3 sequence: CASSLDWGSSDEKLFF. The CDR3 DNA reads as TGTGCCAGCAGCTTGGATTGGGGGTCGTCGGATGAAAAACTGTTTTTT.

With regard to this clonotype: Given the absence of the conserved phenylalanine or tryptophan at the CDR3 end, a read error is likely. V is TRBV19 and J is TRBJ1-1; 9 bases are shared with TRBD1. The CDR3 totals 15 residues. CDR1 and CDR2 (germline): LNHDA, SQIVND (reference sequence). CDR3 region: CASSTLGTGLAEAFL. The CDR3 DNA reads TGTGCCAGCAGTACGCTTGGGACAGGGTTGGCTGAAGCTTTCCTT.

The table lists this clonotype with many counts. The chain joins TRBV7-2 to TRBJ2-5; a possible D gene is TRBD2 (6 bases). Trimming stripped 2 bases from V and 4 bases from J, with 11 bases between. This CDR3 is 14 amino acids long. Germline loops: CDR1 SGHTA, CDR2 FQGNSA. CDR3 nucleotide sequence: TGTGCCAGCAGCTTACGACGGGGGTCAGAGACCCAGTACTTC. It is translated as CASSLRRGSETQYF.

The chain recombines TRBV7-8 with TRBJ1-1; D is perhaps TRBD1 (5 bases). The CDR3 has 14 amino acids. Per the germline V gene, CDR1 is SGHVS and CDR2 is FQNEAQ. V was trimmed by 6 bases and J by 3 bases, leaving 14 bases between them. In nucleotides, the CDR3 is TGTGCCAGCAGTTTAAGGCGGGGCTACACTGAAGCTTTCTTT. Translation gives CASSLRRGYTEAFF.

The V gene is TRBV12-3 or TRBV12-4, the J gene TRBJ2-7; 8 positions agree with TRBD1. J was trimmed by 1 base and V by 6 bases; bases with no gene match: 5. This CDR3 contains 14 residues. The CDR3 sequence: CASSSRTGSYEQYF. As DNA, the CDR3 is TGTGCCAGCAGCTCTAGGACAGGGTCCTACGAGCAGTACTTC.

The rearrangement links TRBV10-3 to TRBJ1-2; D is unresolved. Germline CDR1 reads ENHRY; CDR2 reads SYGVKD. The CDR3 has 14 residues. Trimming shortened V by 4 bases and J by 8 bases, and 17 bases separated the two germline ends. CDR3 sequence: CAISGSDSPYGYTF. DNA for the CDR3: TGTGCCATCAGTGGGTCCGACTCGCCCTACGGCTACACCTTC.

V and J are TRBV24-1 and TRBJ1-2, with 7 bases fitting TRBD1. Germline V gene lookup returns CDR1 KGHDR and CDR2 SFDVKD. Trimming took 4 bases from V and 2 from J; bases not matched to a gene: 6. The CDR3 has 15 residues. The CDR3 here is CATSDPDRANYGYTF. In DNA form, the CDR3 reads TGTGCCACCAGTGACCCTGACAGGGCCAACTATGGCTACACCTTC.

The J gene is TRBJ2-5, the V gene TRBV7-9; no reliable D call. Looked up from germline, CDR1 is SEHNR and CDR2 is FQNEAQ (reference sequence). CDR3 length: 15 residues. V was cut by 5 bases and J by 13 bases, with 26 bases left in between. The CDR3 loop reads CASSPSFHEQESGYF. In DNA, the CDR3 is TGTGCCAGCAGCCCCTCTTTCCATGAGCAGGAGTCCGGGTACTTC.

The chain is built from TRBV7-8 and TRBJ2-1; 12 bases map to TRBD2. The germline V gene has CDR1 SGHVS and CDR2 FQNEAQ. V shed 4 bases and J 10 bases; nucleotides not matched to a gene: 11. The CDR3 has 16 amino acids. CDR3 bases: TGTGCCAGCAGCTCTCCTAGCGGGGGGGCCGTCCAAGAGCAGTTCTTC. Residues: CASSSPSGGAVQEQFF. Full variable domain (rest looked up from reference TRBV7-8 and TRBJ2-1): GAGVSQSPRYKVAKRGQDVALRCDPISGHVSLFWYQQALGQGPEFLTYFQNEAQLDKSGLPSDRFFAERPEGSVSTLKIQRTQQEDSAVYLCASSSPSGGAVQEQFFGPGTRLTVL.

This clonotype was recorded at least ten times. The rearrangement joins TRBV20-1 to TRBJ1-2; no firm D call. Germline V gene data show CDR1 as DFQATT and CDR2 as SNEGSKA (reference sequence). CDR3 length: 13 amino acids. V was trimmed by 4 bases and J by 0 bases, leaving 9 bases between them. CDR3 protein: CSAKVNTNYGYTF. In nucleotides, the CDR3 is TGCAGTGCTAAAGTTAACACTAACTATGGCTACACCTTC.

This clonotype was seen only a few times. The genes are TRBV5-1 and TRBJ1-1; D unclear. The V and J ends lost 0 bases and 3 bases respectively, with 12 bases between them. The length of the CDR3 is 15 residues. Per germline, CDR1 SGHRS and CDR2 YFSETQ. This CDR3 is CASSLVYRTDTEAFF. As DNA, the CDR3 is TGCGCCAGCAGCTTGGTTTACAGAACGGACACTGAAGCTTTCTTT.

V is TRBV2 and J is TRBJ2-7; 10 bases agree with TRBD1. This CDR3 is built from 14 residues. V shed 3 bases and J 5 bases; nucleotides not matched to a gene: 4. Germline V CDR1 and CDR2: SNHLY, FYNNEI. The CDR3 protein is CASSDRDRGHEQYF. CDR3 in DNA: TGTGCCAGCAGTGACAGGGACAGGGGCCACGAGCAGTACTTC.